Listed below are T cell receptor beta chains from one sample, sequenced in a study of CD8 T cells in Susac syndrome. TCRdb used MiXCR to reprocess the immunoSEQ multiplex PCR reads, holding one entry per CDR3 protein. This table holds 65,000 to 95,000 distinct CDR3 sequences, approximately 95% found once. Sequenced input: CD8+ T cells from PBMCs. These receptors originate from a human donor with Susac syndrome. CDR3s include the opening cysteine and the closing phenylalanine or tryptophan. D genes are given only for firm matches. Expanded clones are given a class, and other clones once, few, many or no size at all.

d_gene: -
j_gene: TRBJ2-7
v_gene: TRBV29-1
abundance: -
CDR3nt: TGCAGCGTTGAGACGTCAGGGAGTCAGCCGTACTTC
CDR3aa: CSVETSGSQPYF

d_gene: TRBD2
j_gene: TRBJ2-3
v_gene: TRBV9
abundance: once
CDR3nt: TGTGCCCTTTGTCGGGGGACTAGCGGGGCAACGGGCGCAGATACGCAGTATTTT
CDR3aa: CALCRGTSGATGADTQYF

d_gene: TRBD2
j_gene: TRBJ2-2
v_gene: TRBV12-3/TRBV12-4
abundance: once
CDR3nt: TGTGCCAGCAGACCGCCGAGCGGCGGGGGTCCCGGCCCCACCGGGGAGCTGTTTTTT
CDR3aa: CASRPPSGGGPGPTGELFF

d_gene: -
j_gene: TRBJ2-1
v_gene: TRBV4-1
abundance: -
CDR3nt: TGCGCCAGCAGCACTCGACAGTACAATGAGCAGTTCTTC
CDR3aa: CASSTRQYNEQFF

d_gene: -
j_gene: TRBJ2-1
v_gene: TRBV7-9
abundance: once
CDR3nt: TGTGCCAGCAGGTCACCGGGGTCCAGGTACAATGAGCAGTTCTTC
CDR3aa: CASRSPGSRYNEQFF

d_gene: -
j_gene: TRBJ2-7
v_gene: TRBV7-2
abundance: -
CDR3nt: TGTGCCAGCAGCTCAGCGGTTAGCTCCTACGAGCAGTACTTC
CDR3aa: CASSSAVSSYEQYF

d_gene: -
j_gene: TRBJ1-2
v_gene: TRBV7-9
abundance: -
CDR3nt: TGTGCCAGCCTAGACAGTTCGGGGCGTTGCTACACCTTC
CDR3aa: CASLDSSGRCYTF

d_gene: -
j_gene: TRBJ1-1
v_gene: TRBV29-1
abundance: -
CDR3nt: TGCAGCGTTGAGTGGGACAACACTGAAGCTTTCTTT
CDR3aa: CSVEWDNTEAFF

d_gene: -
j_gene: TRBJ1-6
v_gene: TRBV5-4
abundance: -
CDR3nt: TGTGCCAGCAGCTTGAGACAGTATAATTCACCCCTCCACTTT
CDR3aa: CASSLRQYNSPLHF

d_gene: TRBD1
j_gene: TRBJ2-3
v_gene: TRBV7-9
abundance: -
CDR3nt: TGTGCCAGCAGCGGTGACAGGGCTACAGATACGCAGTATTTT
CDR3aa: CASSGDRATDTQYF

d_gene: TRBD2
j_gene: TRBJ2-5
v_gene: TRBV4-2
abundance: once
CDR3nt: TGTGCCAGCAGCCACACGGGACTAGCGGGGTTAGAGACCCAGTACTTC
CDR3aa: CASSHTGLAGLETQYF

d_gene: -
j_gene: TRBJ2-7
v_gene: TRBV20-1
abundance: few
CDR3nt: TGCAGTCAGGCCTCAGGAGACGTCGAGCAGTACTTC
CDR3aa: CSQASGDVEQYF

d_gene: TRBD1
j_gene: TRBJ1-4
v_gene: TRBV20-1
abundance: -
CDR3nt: TGCAGTGCTAGAGATAGAGGCCCGGGACAGCGAATTGGTGAAAAACTGTTTTTT
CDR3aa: CSARDRGPGQRIGEKLFF

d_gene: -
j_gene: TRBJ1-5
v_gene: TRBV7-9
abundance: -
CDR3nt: TGTGCCAGCAGCTTGGGCGTTGATCAGCCCCAGCATTTT
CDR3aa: CASSLGVDQPQHF

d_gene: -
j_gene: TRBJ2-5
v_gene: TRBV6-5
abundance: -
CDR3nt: TGTGCCAGCAGTTCCACAGTGGAGACCCAGTACTTC
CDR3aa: CASSSTVETQYF

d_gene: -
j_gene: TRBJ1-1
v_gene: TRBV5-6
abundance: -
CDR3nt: TGTGCCAGCAGCTTGGGGACACCCATTGAAGCTTTCTTT
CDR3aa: CASSLGTPIEAFF

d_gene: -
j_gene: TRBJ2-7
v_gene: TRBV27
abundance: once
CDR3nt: TGTGCCAGCAGTTTAAGTCAGTCCGGGGACGAGCAGTACTTC
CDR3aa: CASSLSQSGDEQYF

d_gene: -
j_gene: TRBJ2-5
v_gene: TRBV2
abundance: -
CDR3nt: TGTGCCAGCAGTGGGCTGGTGGGGCCGGGAGAGACCCAGTACTTC
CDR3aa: CASSGLVGPGETQYF

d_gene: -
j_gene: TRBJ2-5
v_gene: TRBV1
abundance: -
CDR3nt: TGCACCAGCAGCCAGAGCGGGAGGGCCTGGGAGACCCAGTACTTC
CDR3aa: CTSSQSGRAWETQYF

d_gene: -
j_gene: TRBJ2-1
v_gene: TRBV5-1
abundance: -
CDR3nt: TGCGCCAGCAGGTGGGACGCCTACAATGAGCAGTTCTTC
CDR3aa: CASRWDAYNEQFF

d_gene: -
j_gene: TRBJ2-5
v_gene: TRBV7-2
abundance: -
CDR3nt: TGTGCCAGCAGCTTTGGGGGTGGAGGGACCCAGTACTTC
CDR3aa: CASSFGGGGTQYF

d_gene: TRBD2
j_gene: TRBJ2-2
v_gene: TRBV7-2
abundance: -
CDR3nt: TGTGCCAGCAGACAAGGTGCCGGGACTAGCGGGAGGACGGGCGGGGAGCTGTTTTTT
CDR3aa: CASRQGAGTSGRTGGELFF

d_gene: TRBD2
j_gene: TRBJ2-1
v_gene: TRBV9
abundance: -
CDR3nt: TGTGCCAGCAGCGCGGGACTAGCGGTCTACAATGAGCAGTTCTTC
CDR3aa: CASSAGLAVYNEQFF

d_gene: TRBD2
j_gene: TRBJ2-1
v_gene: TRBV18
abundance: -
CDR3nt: TGTGCCAGCTCACCGGATAGCGGGAGGTACTTCAATGAGCAGTTCTTC
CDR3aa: CASSPDSGRYFNEQFF

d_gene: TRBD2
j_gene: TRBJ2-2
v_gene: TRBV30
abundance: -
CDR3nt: TGTGCCTGGAGCGAAAGGACTAGCGGGTTCGTCGGGGAGCTGTTTTTT
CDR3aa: CAWSERTSGFVGELFF

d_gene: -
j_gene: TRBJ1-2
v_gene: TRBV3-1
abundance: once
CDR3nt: TGTGCCAGCAGCCTAGATCTGCAGCAGGGAAGTGTTTACACCTTC
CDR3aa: CASSLDLQQGSVYTF

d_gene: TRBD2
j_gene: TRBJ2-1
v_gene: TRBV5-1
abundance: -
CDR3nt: TGCACCAGCAGCTTGGCCACTCTAGCGGGAGTCGATGAGCAGTTCTTC
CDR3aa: CTSSLATLAGVDEQFF

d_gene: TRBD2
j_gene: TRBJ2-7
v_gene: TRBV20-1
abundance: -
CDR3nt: TGCAGTGCTAGCGGGGGGGAGAGTCACTACGAGCAGTACTTC
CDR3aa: CSASGGESHYEQYF

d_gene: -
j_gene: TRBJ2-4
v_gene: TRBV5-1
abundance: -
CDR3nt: TGCGCCAGCAGCTTGCGCCAGGAGGGGGCCAAAAACATTCAGTACTTC
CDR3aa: CASSLRQEGAKNIQYF

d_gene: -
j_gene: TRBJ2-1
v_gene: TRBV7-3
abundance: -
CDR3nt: TGTGCCAGCAGCTTAACACACGGCAAGGAGCAGTTCTTC
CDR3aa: CASSLTHGKEQFF

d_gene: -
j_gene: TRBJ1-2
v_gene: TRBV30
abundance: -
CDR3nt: TGTGCCTGGAGTGCCCCCCCCCTCCAGGGATCCTATGGCTACACCTTC
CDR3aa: CAWSAPPLQGSYGYTF

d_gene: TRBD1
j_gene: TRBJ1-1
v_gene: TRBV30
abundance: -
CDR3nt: TGTGCCTGGAGTCCGGGACAGAAAGCTTTCTTT
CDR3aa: CAWSPGQKAFF

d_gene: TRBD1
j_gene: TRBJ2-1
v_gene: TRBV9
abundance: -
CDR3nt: TGTGCCAGCAGCTCCAGGACAGGGTGGGATGAGCAGTTCTTC
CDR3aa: CASSSRTGWDEQFF

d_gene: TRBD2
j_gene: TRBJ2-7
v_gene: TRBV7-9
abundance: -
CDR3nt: TGTGCCAGCAGTCCCCCGGGGGGAGACGAGCAGTACTTC
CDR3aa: CASSPPGGDEQYF

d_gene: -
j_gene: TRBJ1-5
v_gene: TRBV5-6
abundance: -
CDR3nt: TGTGCCAGCAGCCTTTTACAGGGAGGTAATCAGCCCCAGCATTTT
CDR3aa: CASSLLQGGNQPQHF

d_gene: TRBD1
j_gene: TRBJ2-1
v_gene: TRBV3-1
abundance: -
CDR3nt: TGTGCCAGCAGTATAACCGGGACAGCCTACAATGAGCAGTTCTTC
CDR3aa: CASSITGTAYNEQFF

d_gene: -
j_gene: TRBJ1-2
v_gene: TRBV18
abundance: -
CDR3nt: TGTGCCAGCTCACCACAGGGGTATGGCTACACCTTC
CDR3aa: CASSPQGYGYTF

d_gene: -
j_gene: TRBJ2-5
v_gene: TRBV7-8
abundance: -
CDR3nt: TGTGCCAGCAGCTTATCATCATCGGGTCGGCAGTACTTC
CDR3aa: CASSLSSSGRQYF

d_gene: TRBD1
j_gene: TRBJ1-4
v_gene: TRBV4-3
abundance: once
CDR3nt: TGCGCCAGCAGCTTACGACAGGGGGCCGAAAAACTGTTTTTT
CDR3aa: CASSLRQGAEKLFF